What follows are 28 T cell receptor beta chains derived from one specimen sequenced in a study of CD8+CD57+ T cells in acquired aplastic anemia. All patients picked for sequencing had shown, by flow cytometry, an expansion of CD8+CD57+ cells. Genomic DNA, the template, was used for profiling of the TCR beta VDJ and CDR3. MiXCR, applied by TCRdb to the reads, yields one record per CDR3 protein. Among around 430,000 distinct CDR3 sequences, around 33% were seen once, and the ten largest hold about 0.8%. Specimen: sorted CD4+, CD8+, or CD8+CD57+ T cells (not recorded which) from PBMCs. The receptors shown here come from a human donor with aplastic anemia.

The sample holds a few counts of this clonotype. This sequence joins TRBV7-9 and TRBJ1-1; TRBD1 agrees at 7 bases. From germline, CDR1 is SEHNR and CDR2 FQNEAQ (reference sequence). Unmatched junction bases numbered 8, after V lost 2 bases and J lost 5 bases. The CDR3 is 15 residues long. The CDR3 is CASSLRGRRSTEAFF. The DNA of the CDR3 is TGTGCCAGCAGCTTAAGGGGGCGGAGATCTACTGAAGCTTTCTTT.

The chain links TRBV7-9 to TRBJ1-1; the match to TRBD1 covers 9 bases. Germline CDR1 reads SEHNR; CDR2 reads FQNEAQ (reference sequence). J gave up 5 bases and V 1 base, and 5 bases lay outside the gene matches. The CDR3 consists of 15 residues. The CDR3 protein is CASSLVGTGKTEAFF. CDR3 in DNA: TGTGCCAGCAGCTTAGTTGGGACAGGGAAAACTGAAGCTTTCTTT.

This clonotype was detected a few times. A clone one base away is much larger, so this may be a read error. The CDR3 loop is CATSGYSEGTDTQYF. CDR3 sequence (DNA): TGTGCCACCAGTGGTTACAGCGAGGGCACAGATACGCAGTATTTT. This sequence joins TRBV24-1 and TRBJ2-3; D call uncertain. CDR3 length: 15 amino acids. Looked up from germline, CDR1 is KGHDR and CDR2 is SFDVKD. The V end was cut by 5 bases, the J end by 1 base, with 12 bases between.

The CDR3 DNA reads as TGTGCCACGGCTGATTGCCTTGACACTGAAGCTTTCTTT. It codes for CATADCLDTEAFF. The rearrangement uses TRBV10-3 and TRBJ1-1; D unresolved. The CDR3 is 13 residues long. Germline CDR1 and CDR2: ENHRY and SYGVKD. The germline V and J ends were trimmed by 10 bases and 3 bases, with 15 bases remaining between them.

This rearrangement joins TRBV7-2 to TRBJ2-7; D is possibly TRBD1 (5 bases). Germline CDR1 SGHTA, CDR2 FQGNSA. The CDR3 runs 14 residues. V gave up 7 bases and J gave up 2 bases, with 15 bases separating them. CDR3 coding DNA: TGTGCCAGCACGCAAACAGGTCTGACCTACGAGCAGTACTTC. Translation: CASTQTGLTYEQYF.

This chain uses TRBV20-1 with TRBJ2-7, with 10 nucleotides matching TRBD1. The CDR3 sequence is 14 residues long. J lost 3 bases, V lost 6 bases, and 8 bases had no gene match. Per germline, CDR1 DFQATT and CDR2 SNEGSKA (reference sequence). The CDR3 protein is CSATTGTGDYEQYF. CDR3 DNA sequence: TGCAGTGCAACCACCGGGACAGGGGACTACGAGCAGTACTTC.

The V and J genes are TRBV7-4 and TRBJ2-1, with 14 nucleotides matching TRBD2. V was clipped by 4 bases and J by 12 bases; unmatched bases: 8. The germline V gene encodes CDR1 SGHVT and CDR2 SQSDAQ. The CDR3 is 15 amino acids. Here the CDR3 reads CASSSGLAGDRWQFF. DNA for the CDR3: TGTGCCAGCAGCTCGGGACTAGCGGGAGATAGGTGGCAGTTCTTC.

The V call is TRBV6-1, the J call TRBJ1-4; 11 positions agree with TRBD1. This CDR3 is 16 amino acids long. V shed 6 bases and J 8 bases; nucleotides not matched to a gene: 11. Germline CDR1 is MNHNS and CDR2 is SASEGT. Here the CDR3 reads CASSLDRGRGSEKLFF. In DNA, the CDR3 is TGTGCCAGCAGCCTGGACAGGGGGCGAGGGAGCGAAAAACTGTTTTTT.

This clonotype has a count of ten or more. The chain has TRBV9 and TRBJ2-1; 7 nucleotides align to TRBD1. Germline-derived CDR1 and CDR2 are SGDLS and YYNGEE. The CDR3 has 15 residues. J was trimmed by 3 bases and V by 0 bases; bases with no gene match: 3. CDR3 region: CASSVGTGGYNEQFF. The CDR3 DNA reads TGTGCCAGCAGCGTAGGGACAGGAGGCTACAATGAGCAGTTCTTC.

DNA for the CDR3: TGCAGTGCTAGCCGTCTAGCGGGAGGGCTCGGGGAGCAGTACTTC. Amino acids: CSASRLAGGLGEQYF. V gene TRBV20-1 combines with J gene TRBJ2-7; 12 bases agree with TRBD2. This CDR3 is built from 15 residues. CDR1 DFQATT and CDR2 SNEGSKA come from the germline V gene (reference sequence). Trimming took 3 bases from V and 7 from J; bases not matched to a gene: 10.

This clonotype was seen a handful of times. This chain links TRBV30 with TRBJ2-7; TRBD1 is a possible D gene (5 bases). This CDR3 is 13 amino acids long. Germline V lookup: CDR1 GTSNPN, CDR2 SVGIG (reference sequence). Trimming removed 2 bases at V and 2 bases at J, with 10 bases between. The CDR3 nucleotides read TGTGCCTGGAGTCCACAGGACACCTACGAGCAGTACTTC. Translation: CAWSPQDTYEQYF.

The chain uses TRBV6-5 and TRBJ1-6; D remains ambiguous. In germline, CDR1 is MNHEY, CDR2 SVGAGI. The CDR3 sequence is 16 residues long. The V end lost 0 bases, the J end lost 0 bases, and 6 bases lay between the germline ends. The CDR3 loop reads CASSYSRSSYNSPLHF. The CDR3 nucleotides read TGTGCCAGCAGTTACTCGAGGAGCTCCTATAATTCACCCCTCCACTTT.

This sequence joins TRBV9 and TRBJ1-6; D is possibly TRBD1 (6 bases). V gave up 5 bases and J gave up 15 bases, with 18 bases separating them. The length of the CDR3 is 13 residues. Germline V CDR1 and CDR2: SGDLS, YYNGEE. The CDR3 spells CASSSPGVHLLHF. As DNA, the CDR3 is TGTGCCAGCAGTTCTCCAGGGGTCCATCTCCTCCACTTT.

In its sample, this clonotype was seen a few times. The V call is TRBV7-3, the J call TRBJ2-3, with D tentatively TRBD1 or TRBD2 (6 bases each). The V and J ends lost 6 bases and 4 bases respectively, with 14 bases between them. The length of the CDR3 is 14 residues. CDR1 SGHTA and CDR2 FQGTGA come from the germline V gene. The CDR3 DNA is TGTGCCAGCAGACCACAGGGAGGCGCAGATACGCAGTATTTT. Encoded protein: CASRPQGGADTQYF.

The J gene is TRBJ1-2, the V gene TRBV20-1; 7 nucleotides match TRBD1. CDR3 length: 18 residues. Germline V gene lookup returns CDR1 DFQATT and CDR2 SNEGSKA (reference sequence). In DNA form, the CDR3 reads TGCAGCGGTACTTCCTCCCGGACAGGTGGGGAAGTTCGCTATGGCTACACCTTC. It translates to CSGTSSRTGGEVRYGYTF.

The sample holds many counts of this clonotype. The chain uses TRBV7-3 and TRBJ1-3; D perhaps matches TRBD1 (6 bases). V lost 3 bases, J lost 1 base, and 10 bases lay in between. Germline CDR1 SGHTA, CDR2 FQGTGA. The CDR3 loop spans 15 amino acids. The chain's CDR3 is CASSLGTGSGNTIYF. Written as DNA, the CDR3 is TGTGCCAGCAGCTTGGGTACAGGGTCTGGAAACACCATATATTTT.

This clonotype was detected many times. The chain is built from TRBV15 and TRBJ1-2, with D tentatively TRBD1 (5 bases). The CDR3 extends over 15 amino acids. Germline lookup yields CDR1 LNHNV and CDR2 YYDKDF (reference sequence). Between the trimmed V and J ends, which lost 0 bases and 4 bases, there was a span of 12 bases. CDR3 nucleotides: TGTGCCACCAGCAGAGACACGGGAGGGGTCTATGGCTACACCTTC. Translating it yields CATSRDTGGVYGYTF.

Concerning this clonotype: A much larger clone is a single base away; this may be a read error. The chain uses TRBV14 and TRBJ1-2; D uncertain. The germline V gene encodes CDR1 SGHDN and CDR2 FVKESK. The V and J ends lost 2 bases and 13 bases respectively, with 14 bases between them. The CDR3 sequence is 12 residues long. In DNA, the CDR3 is TGTGCCAGCAGCCAAATAGGACCTTATTGCACCTTC. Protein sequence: CASSQIGPYCTF. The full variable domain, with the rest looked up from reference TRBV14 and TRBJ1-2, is EAGVTQFPSHSVIEKGQTVTLRCDPISGHDNLYWYRRVMGKEIKFLLHFVKESKQDESGMPNNRFLAERTGGTYSTLKVQPAELEDSGVYFCASSQIGPYCTFGSGTRLTVV.

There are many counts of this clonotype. Here the CDR3 DNA reads TGCAGCGGGGGGGGGACAGCCGGCAATGAGCAGTTCTTC. Encoded protein: CSGGGTAGNEQFF. The rearrangement joins TRBV29-1 to TRBJ2-1; either TRBD1 or TRBD2 may fit D (7 bases each). V lost 7 bases, J lost 6 bases, and 16 bases lay in between. The CDR3 is 13 amino acids. Germline V lookup: CDR1 SQVTM, CDR2 ANQGSEA.

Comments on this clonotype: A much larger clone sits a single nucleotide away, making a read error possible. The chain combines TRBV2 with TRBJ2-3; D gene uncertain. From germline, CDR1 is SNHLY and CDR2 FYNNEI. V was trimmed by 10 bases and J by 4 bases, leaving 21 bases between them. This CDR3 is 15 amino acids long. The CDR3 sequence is CATREVLGGSDTQYF. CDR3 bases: TGTGCCACCAGAGAGGTTCTTGGCGGATCAGATACGCAGTATTTT.

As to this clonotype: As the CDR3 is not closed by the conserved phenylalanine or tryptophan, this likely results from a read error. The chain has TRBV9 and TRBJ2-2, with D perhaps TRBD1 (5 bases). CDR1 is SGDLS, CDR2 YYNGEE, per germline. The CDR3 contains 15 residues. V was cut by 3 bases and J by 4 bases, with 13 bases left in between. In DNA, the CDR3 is TGTGCCAGCAGCGCCTTAGACAGATCCACCGGGGAGCTGTTTTTG. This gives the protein CASSALDRSTGELFL.

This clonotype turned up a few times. This CDR3 reads CASSQIGRGANQPQHF. In DNA form, the CDR3 reads TGCGCCAGCAGCCAAATCGGGAGGGGAGCAAATCAGCCCCAGCATTTT. The chain recombines TRBV4-1 with TRBJ1-5; D is perhaps TRBD1 (5 bases). Germline values: CDR1 MGHRA, CDR2 YSYEKL. V lost 2 bases to trimming and J lost 4 bases, with 15 bases between them. This CDR3 region has 16 residues.

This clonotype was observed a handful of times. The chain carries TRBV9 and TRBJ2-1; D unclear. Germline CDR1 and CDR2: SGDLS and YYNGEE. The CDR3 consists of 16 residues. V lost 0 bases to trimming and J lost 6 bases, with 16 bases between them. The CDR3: CASSVAPLMNSNEQFF. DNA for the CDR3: TGTGCCAGCAGCGTAGCCCCCCTCATGAACAGCAATGAGCAGTTCTTC.

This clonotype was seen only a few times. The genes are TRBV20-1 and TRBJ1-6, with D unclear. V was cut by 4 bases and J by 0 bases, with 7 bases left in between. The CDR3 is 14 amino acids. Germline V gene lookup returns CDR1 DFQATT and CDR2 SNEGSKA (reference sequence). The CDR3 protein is CSAKRSSYNSPLHF. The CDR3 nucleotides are TGCAGTGCTAAAAGGAGCTCCTATAATTCACCCCTCCACTTT.

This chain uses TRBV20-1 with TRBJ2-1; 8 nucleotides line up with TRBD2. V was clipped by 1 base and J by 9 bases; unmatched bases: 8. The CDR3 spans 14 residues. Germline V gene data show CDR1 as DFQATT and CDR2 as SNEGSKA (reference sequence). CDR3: CSARAGGPGTEQFF. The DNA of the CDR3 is TGCAGTGCTAGAGCGGGAGGGCCTGGGACTGAGCAGTTCTTC.

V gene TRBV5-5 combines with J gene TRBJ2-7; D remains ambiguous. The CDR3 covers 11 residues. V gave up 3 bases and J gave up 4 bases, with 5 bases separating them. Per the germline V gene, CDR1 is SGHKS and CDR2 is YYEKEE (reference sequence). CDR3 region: CASSYQYEQYF. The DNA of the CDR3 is TGTGCCAGCAGCTATCAATACGAGCAGTACTTC.

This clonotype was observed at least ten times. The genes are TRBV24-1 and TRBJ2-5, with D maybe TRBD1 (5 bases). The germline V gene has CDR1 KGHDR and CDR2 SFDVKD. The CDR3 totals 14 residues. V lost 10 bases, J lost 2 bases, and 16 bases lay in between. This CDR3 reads CATPQGPGQETQYF. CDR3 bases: TGTGCCACTCCGCAGGGTCCCGGACAAGAGACCCAGTACTTC.

The CDR3 region is CAWSVPLDRGVLSNQPQHF. Written as DNA, the CDR3 is TGTGCCTGGAGTGTCCCGCTTGACAGGGGAGTTCTTAGCAATCAGCCCCAGCATTTT. The chain links TRBV30 to TRBJ1-5; the match to TRBD1 covers 8 bases. The V gene's germline CDR1 is GTSNPN and CDR2 SVGIG (reference sequence). This CDR3 has 19 residues. Trimming removed 0 bases from V and 0 bases from J; junction bases left unmatched: 13.